These T cell receptor beta chains were read from a single sample in a study of T cell repertoires in cytomegalovirus infection. From the reads, TCRdb called clonotypes with MiXCR, one entry per CDR3 protein. The data hold about 890,000 distinct CDR3 sequences, with around a third observed a single time. These TCRs are of unknown antigen specificity. The starting material was cultured CD8+ T cells from PBMCs, obtained from culture after CMV antigen stimulation. The receptors originated from a human donor in good health (CMV status not recorded). Some clones in this sample may be carry-over from other donors' samples. The conserved cysteine and the conserved F or W are not part of the CDR3 here.

TRBV6-2/TRBV6-3	TRBJ2-1	ASSYDGNEQF
TRBV12-5	TRBJ2-1	ASGYSGNEQF
TRBV12-3/TRBV12-4	TRBJ2-1	ASIDPGGGLYNEQF
TRBV7-6	TRBJ1-1	ASSDEALPSTEAF
TRBV6-5	TRBJ2-7	ASSYSGGVEQY
TRBV7-9	TRBJ1-2	ASSSGYTRQTPNYGYT
TRBV9	TRBJ2-1	ASSVGRGKPQF
TRBV4-2	TRBJ1-4	ASSPLQIPNEKLF
TRBV14	TRBJ2-1	ASSQDPSGGGEQF
TRBV19	TRBJ1-1	ASSLEFGMNTEAF
TRBV7-6	TRBJ2-7	TSSLWTGNDEQY
TRBV7-9	TRBJ2-1	ASSLRVSAYNEQF
TRBV7-9	TRBJ2-7	ASSSGLSSSYEQY
TRBV7-6	TRBJ2-5	ASSLARGELGAQY
TRBV6-5	TRBJ1-5	ASSYSPPGGGGQPQH
TRBV19	TRBJ1-1	ASTPTQVNTEAF
TRBV19	TRBJ2-2	ASSTLAELF
TRBV14	TRBJ2-7	ASSQYGLSYEQY
TRBV27	TRBJ2-6	ATKVSPSGANVLT
TRBV12-3/TRBV12-4	TRBJ1-3	ASSSDRRGNTIY
TRBV19	TRBJ1-1	ASSIASVRPNTEAF
TRBV7-9	TRBJ2-7	ASSLPGAPYEQY
TRBV29-1	TRBJ1-2	SVEEGGGWDYGYT
TRBV12-3/TRBV12-4	TRBJ2-5	ASTTTGEETQY
TRBV20-1	TRBJ1-6	SASPQGALNSPLH
TRBV5-4	TRBJ2-7	ASSLESGTGFIYEQY
TRBV7-2	TRBJ1-1	ASSTFGGDTEAF
TRBV4-1	TRBJ2-7	ASSQEVRDSYEQY
TRBV6-6	TRBJ1-2	ASSYSDSSLGYT
TRBV4-1	TRBJ1-5	ASSRSLEDRNQPQH
TRBV7-9	TRBJ2-6	ASSSLYLPGTGGTSGANVLT
TRBV27	TRBJ2-7	ASSLGPSGSYEQY
TRBV7-9	TRBJ1-1	ASRDKGARAEAF
TRBV29-1	TRBJ1-2	SGEDGEGGYGYT
TRBV7-9	TRBJ1-2	ASSSPAVMDYGYT
TRBV10-3	TRBJ1-1	AISESRTGYHEAF
TRBV7-3	TRBJ2-3	ASTQGTSGYTDTQY
TRBV7-9	TRBJ2-1	ASRAKGGPSYNEQF
TRBV27	TRBJ2-1	ASSPNPMATFYNEQF
TRBV6-6	TRBJ2-3	ASKTGGNTDTQY
TRBV27	TRBJ1-1	ASSLSTSPFMNTEAF
TRBV12-3/TRBV12-4	TRBJ1-1	ASTPPSMNTEAF
TRBV29-1	TRBJ1-2	SVPIGSTGGYT